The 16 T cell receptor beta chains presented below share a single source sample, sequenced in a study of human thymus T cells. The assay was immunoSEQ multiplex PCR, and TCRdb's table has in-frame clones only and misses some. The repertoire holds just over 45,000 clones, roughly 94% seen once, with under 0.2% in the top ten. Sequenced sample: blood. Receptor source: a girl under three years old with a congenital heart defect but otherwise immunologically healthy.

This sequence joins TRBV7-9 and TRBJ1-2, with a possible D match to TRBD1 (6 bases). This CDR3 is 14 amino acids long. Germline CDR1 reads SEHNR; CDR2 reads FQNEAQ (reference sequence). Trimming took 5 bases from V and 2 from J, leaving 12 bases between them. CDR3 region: CASSQPGENYGYTF. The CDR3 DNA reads TGTGCCAGCAGCCAACCAGGGGAGAACTATGGCTACACCTTC. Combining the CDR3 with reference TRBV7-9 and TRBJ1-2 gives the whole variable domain DTGVSQNPRHKITKRGQNVTFRCDPISEHNRLYWYRQTLGQGPEFLTYFQNEAQLEKSRLLSDRFSAERPKGSFSTLEIQRTEQGDSAMYLCASSQPGENYGYTFGSGTRLTVV.

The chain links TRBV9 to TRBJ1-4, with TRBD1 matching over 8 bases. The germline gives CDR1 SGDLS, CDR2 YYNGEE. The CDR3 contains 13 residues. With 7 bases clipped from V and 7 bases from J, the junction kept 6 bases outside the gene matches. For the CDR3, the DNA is TGTGCCAGCGCCGGACAGGGAGGTGAAAAACTGTTTTTT. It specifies CASAGQGGEKLFF.

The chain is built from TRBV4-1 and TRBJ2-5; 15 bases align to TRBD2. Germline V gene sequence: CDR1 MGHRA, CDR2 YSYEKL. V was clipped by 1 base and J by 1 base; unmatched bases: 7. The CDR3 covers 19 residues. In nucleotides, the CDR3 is TGCGCCAGCAGCCAAGGGCCTCGGGGACTAGCGGGGGGCCAAGAGACCCAGTACTTC. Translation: CASSQGPRGLAGGQETQYF.

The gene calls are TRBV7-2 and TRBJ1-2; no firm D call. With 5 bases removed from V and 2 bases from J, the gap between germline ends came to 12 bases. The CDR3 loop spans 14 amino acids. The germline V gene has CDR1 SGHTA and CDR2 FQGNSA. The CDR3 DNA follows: TGTGCCAGCAGCCCCAAAGCGGGGAACTATGGCTACACCTTC. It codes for CASSPKAGNYGYTF.

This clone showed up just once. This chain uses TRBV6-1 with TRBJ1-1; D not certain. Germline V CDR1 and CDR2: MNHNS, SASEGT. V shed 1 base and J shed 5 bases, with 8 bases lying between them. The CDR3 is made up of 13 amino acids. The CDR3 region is CASSEGWETEAFF. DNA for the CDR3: TGTGCCAGCAGTGAAGGATGGGAGACTGAAGCTTTCTTT.

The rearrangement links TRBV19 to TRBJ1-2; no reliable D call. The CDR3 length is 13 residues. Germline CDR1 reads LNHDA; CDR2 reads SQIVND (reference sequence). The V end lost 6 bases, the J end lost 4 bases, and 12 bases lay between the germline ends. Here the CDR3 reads CASSWQVTYGYTF. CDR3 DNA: TGTGCCAGTAGCTGGCAGGTTACCTATGGCTACACCTTC. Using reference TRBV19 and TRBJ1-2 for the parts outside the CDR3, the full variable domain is DGGITQSPKYLFRKEGQNVTLSCEQNLNHDAMYWYRQDPGQGLRLIYYSQIVNDFQKGDIAEGYSVSREKKESFPLTVTSAQKNPTAFYLCASSWQVTYGYTFGSGTRLTVV.

CDR3 in DNA: TGTGCCAGCAGCCCAGTAGGACTAGCGGGAGAGGAGCAGTACTTC. This codes for CASSPVGLAGEEQYF. The rearrangement links TRBV11-2 to TRBJ2-7; 13 bases align to TRBD2. Per germline, CDR1 SGHAT and CDR2 FQNNGV. This CDR3 is 15 amino acids long. The V gene end was trimmed by 5 bases and the J gene end by 7 bases; junction bases not matched to a gene: 8.

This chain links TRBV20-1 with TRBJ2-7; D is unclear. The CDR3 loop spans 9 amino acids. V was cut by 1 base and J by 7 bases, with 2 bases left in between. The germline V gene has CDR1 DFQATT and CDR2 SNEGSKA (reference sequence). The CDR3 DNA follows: TGCAGTGCTAGAGTGGAGCAGTACTTC. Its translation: CSARVEQYF.

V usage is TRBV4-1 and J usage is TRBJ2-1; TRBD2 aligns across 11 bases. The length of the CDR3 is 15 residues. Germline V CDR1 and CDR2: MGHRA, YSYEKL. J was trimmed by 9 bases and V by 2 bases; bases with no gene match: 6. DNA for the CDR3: TGCGCCAGCAGCCAATTAGCGGGAGGGCTCACTGAGCAGTTCTTC. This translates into CASSQLAGGLTEQFF.

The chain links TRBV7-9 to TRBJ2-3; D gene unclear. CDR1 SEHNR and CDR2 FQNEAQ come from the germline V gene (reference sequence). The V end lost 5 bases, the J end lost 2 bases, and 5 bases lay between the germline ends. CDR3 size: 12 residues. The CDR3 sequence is CASSPDTDTQYF. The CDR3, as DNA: TGTGCCAGCAGCCCTGACACAGATACGCAGTATTTT.

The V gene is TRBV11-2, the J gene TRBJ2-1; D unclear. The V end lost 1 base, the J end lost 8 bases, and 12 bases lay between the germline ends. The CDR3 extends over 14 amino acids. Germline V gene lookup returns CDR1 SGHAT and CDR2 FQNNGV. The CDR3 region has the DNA TGTGCCAGCAGCTTAGGATTTCTTAGGGATGAGCAGTTCTTC. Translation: CASSLGFLRDEQFF.

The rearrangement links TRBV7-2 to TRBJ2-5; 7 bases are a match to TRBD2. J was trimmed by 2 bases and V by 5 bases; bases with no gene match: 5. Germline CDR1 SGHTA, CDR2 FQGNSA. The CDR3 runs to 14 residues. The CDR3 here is CASSPRLAQETQYF. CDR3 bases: TGTGCCAGCAGCCCTCGACTAGCACAAGAGACCCAGTACTTC.

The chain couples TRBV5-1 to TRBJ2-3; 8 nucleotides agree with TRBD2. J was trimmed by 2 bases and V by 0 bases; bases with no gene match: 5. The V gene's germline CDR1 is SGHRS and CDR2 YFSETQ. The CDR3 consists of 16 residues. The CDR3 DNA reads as TGCGCCAGCAGCTTGGGAGCGGGAGTGGTCACAGATACGCAGTATTTT. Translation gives CASSLGAGVVTDTQYF.

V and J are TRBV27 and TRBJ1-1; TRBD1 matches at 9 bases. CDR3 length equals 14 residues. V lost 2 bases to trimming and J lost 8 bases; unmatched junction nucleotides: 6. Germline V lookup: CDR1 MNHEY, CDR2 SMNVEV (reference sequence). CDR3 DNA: TGTGCCAGCAGTTTACCCCCGGGACAGGGAGAAGCTTTCTTT. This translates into CASSLPPGQGEAFF.

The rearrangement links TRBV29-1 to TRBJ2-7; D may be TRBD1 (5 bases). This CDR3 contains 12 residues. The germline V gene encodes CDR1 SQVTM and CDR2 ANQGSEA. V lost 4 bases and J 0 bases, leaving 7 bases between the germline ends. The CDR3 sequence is CSVGGNSYEQYF. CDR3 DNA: TGCAGCGTTGGGGGCAACTCCTACGAGCAGTACTTC.

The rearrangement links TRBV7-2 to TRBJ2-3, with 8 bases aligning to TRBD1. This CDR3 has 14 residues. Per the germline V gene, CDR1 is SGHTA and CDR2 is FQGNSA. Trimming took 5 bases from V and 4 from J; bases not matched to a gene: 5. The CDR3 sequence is CASSLDRAPDTQYF. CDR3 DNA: TGTGCCAGCAGCCTGGACAGGGCACCAGATACGCAGTATTTT. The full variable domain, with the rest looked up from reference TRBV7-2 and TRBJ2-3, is GAGVSQSPSNKVTEKGKDVELRCDPISGHTALYWYRQSLGQGLEFLIYFQGNSAPDKSGLPSDRFSAERTGGSVSTLTIQRTQQEDSAVYLCASSLDRAPDTQYFGPGTRLTVL.